These 20 T cell receptor beta chains originate from one sample sequenced in a study of T-cell memory formation after mild COVID-19. From the 5' RACE reads, TCRdb called clonotypes with MiXCR, one entry per CDR3 protein. The data hold fewer than 350,000 distinct CDR3 sequences, with approximately 19% observed a single time. The sequencing sample was made of PBMCs or a T cell subset sorted from them (not recorded which). These receptors were collected from a man younger than 30 who had mild COVID-19 (a few samples of this study predate the infection). Cell type and time point are not known.

This clonotype has only a few counts. The V call is TRBV5-1, the J call TRBJ2-2; possible D gene TRBD2, 5 bases. The germline V gene has CDR1 SGHRS and CDR2 YFSETQ. The CDR3 is 15 amino acids. V was shortened by 3 bases and J by 1 base, with 10 bases between the two germline ends. The DNA of the CDR3 is TGCGCCAGCAGCTGGAGGAACGTGAACACCGGGGAGCTGTTTTTT. Translation gives CASSWRNVNTGELFF.

The sample holds a few counts of this clonotype. In DNA form, the CDR3 reads TGCAGTGCTAGTAGGGGTCCTAGCTCCTACAATGAGCAGTTCTTC. It translates to CSASRGPSSYNEQFF. The V and J genes are TRBV20-1 and TRBJ2-1; possible D gene TRBD1, 5 bases. The germline V gene encodes CDR1 DFQATT and CDR2 SNEGSKA (reference sequence). This CDR3 spans 15 amino acids. Trimming took off 3 bases at V and 0 bases at J, with 12 bases between the two ends.

The chain employs TRBV27 and TRBJ2-3, with D perhaps assigned TRBD1 or TRBD2 (5 bases each). Germline assignment: CDR1 MNHEY and CDR2 SMNVEV (reference sequence). V shed 5 bases and J shed 0 bases, with 15 bases lying between them. This CDR3 spans 16 amino acids. The CDR3 spells CASSGTQSPSTDTQYF. The CDR3 bases are TGTGCCAGCAGTGGGACGCAATCACCTAGCACAGATACGCAGTATTTT.

This clonotype was detected a few times. The CDR3 loop reads CASSLEGPKEPQHF. The CDR3 coding sequence is TGCGCCAGCAGCTTGGAGGGGCCAAAGGAACCCCAGCATTTT. V gene TRBV5-1 combines with J gene TRBJ1-5; TRBD1 is a possible D gene (5 bases). V gave up 0 bases and J gave up 10 bases, with 14 bases separating them. The CDR3 covers 14 residues. Germline CDR1 SGHRS, CDR2 YFSETQ.

This chain links TRBV7-2 with TRBJ2-2, with 10 positions matching TRBD1. The length of the CDR3 is 18 residues. Germline CDR1 reads SGHTA; CDR2 reads FQGNSA. With V trimmed by 0 bases and J by 2 bases, 6 bases remained unmatched. The CDR3: CASSLAFPTGGNTGELFF. The CDR3 DNA sequence: TGTGCCAGCAGCTTAGCTTTCCCGACAGGGGGCAACACCGGGGAGCTGTTTTTT.

In this sample, this clonotype turned up a few times. The chain's CDR3 is CASRGDNEQFF. CDR3 bases: TGTGCCAGCAGGGGGGACAATGAGCAGTTCTTC. V usage is TRBV7-8 and J usage is TRBJ2-1; D tentatively fits TRBD1 or TRBD2 (5 bases each). The germline gives CDR1 SGHVS, CDR2 FQNEAQ. The CDR3 has 11 amino acids. Trimming cost V 6 bases and J 5 bases, with 5 bases left between them. Looking up the rest from reference TRBV7-8 and TRBJ2-1 gives the full variable domain: GAGVSQSPRYKVAKRGQDVALRCDPISGHVSLFWYQQALGQGPEFLTYFQNEAQLDKSGLPSDRFFAERPEGSVSTLKIQRTQQEDSAVYLCASRGDNEQFFGPGTRLTVL.

This chain joins TRBV7-3 and TRBJ2-1; D is perhaps TRBD1 (6 bases). V gave up 5 bases and J gave up 2 bases, with 13 bases separating them. Germline CDR1 is SGHTA and CDR2 is FQGTGA. The CDR3 runs to 15 residues. DNA for the CDR3: TGTGCCAGCAGCATACAGGGCTTTCCCTACAATGAGCAGTTCTTC. Translating gives CASSIQGFPYNEQFF.

This clonotype has more than one count but fewer than ten. The chain couples TRBV27 to TRBJ2-2; D remains unclear. CDR3 length equals 14 residues. V lost 5 bases to trimming and J lost 8 bases, with 15 bases between them. Looked up from germline, CDR1 is MNHEY and CDR2 is SMNVEV (reference sequence). The chain's CDR3 is CASSPRVSSGELFF. CDR3 nucleotide sequence: TGTGCCAGCAGTCCCCGGGTCTCCTCAGGGGAGCTGTTTTTT.

V is TRBV7-9 and J is TRBJ2-5; possible D gene TRBD1, 5 bases. The germline V and J ends were trimmed by 5 bases and 4 bases, with 11 bases remaining between them. From germline, CDR1 is SEHNR and CDR2 FQNEAQ (reference sequence). The CDR3 consists of 13 residues. CDR3 bases: TGTGCCAGCAGCCAGGGAATGAGAGAGACCCAGTACTTC. It encodes CASSQGMRETQYF. Filled out from reference TRBV7-9 and TRBJ2-5, the complete variable domain reads DTGVSQNPRHKITKRGQNVTFRCDPISEHNRLYWYRQTLGQGPEFLTYFQNEAQLEKSRLLSDRFSAERPKGSFSTLEIQRTEQGDSAMYLCASSQGMRETQYFGPGTRLLVL.

V is TRBV7-8 and J is TRBJ2-4; possibly TRBD1 for D (6 bases). The CDR3 loop spans 13 amino acids. V lost 5 bases and J 4 bases, leaving 9 bases between the germline ends. Germline-derived CDR1 and CDR2 are SGHVS and FQNEAQ. The CDR3 spells CASSLGHKNIQYF. The DNA of the CDR3 is TGTGCCAGCAGCCTGGGACATAAAAACATTCAGTACTTC.

This chain uses TRBV5-4 with TRBJ2-1; 10 bases are a match to TRBD1. Germline trimming cut 4 bases from V and 9 bases from J; bases unmatched to any gene: 10. CDR1 is SGHNT, CDR2 YYREEE, per germline (reference sequence). The CDR3 runs 15 residues. CDR3 sequence reads: CASSDRGQGRLEQFF. CDR3 bases: TGTGCCAGCAGCGATAGGGGACAGGGGCGCCTTGAGCAGTTCTTC.

J is TRBJ2-3 and V is TRBV6-2 or TRBV6-3; D is possibly TRBD2 (5 bases). The CDR3 consists of 15 residues. Germline assignment: CDR1 MNHEY and CDR2 SVGEGT. V lost 6 bases and J 2 bases, leaving 15 bases between the germline ends. DNA of the CDR3: TGTGCCAGCAGAAACGGAGAGGGTTCCACAGATACGCAGTATTTT. Translating gives CASRNGEGSTDTQYF.

There are a few counts of this clonotype. The chain combines TRBV29-1 with TRBJ1-4; TRBD1 agrees at 8 bases. With 7 bases clipped from V and 8 bases from J, the junction kept 9 bases outside the gene matches. Germline CDR1 is SQVTM and CDR2 is ANQGSEA. The CDR3 runs 13 residues. The CDR3, as DNA: TGCAGCGCCCAGGGGGCAGGAGGCGAAAAACTGTTTTTT. Protein: CSAQGAGGEKLFF.

This chain links TRBV7-9 with TRBJ2-3; 8 bases agree with TRBD2. This CDR3 has 18 residues. Unmatched junction bases numbered 17, after V lost 5 bases and J lost 4 bases. The germline V gene has CDR1 SEHNR and CDR2 FQNEAQ (reference sequence). The CDR3 DNA reads TGTGCCAGCAGCGGAAGCCTGGGACTCCGGGGGGGCGCAGATACGCAGTATTTT. Its translation: CASSGSLGLRGGADTQYF.

The gene calls are TRBV7-9 and TRBJ2-1, with D possibly TRBD1 on 5 matching bases. Trimming shortened V by 5 bases and J by 8 bases, and 13 bases separated the two germline ends. There are 13 residues in the CDR3. CDR1 is SEHNR, CDR2 FQNEAQ, per germline (reference sequence). The CDR3 DNA follows: TGTGCCAGCAGCCCTGGACATCGATATGAGCAGTTCTTC. Translating it yields CASSPGHRYEQFF.

At least ten counts were recorded for this clonotype. The chain recombines TRBV5-1 with TRBJ1-3, with D unclear. Germline CDR1 reads SGHRS; CDR2 reads YFSETQ. The CDR3 is 14 residues long. Between the trimmed V and J ends, which lost 0 bases and 6 bases, there was a span of 10 bases. The CDR3 region has the DNA TGCGCCAGCAGCTTGGGGGGTCAAGAAAACACCATATATTTT. This codes for CASSLGGQENTIYF.

The chain links TRBV6-5 to TRBJ1-2, with D perhaps TRBD1 (6 bases). CDR1 and CDR2 (germline): MNHEY, SVGAGI. The CDR3 spans 15 residues. V gave up 5 bases and J gave up 7 bases, with 20 bases separating them. In DNA form, the CDR3 reads TGTGCCAGCAGTGCCTCGGGGGCGCGAGGGGGTGGCTACACCTTC. The encoded protein is CASSASGARGGGYTF.

The table lists this clonotype with many counts. The chain employs TRBV20-1 and TRBJ2-3; perhaps D is TRBD1 or TRBD2 (5 bases each). V shed 0 bases and J shed 4 bases, with 11 bases lying between them. Germline lookup yields CDR1 DFQATT and CDR2 SNEGSKA (reference sequence). The CDR3 is 14 residues long. CDR3 amino acids: CSARDAVGADTQYF. The CDR3 DNA sequence: TGCAGTGCTAGAGATGCAGTGGGGGCAGATACGCAGTATTTT.

Written as DNA, the CDR3 is TGTGCCAGCAGTTACTCGACGCTGAATGAAGCTTTCTTT. Translating gives CASSYSTLNEAFF. The chain carries TRBV6-5 and TRBJ1-1; D gene uncertain. The ends were cut back, 0 bases at V and 7 bases at J, with 9 bases in the middle. This CDR3 has 13 residues. In germline, CDR1 is MNHEY, CDR2 SVGAGI.

The chain has TRBV5-1 and TRBJ2-5, with a possible D match to TRBD2 (5 bases). CDR3 size: 14 residues. The germline V gene encodes CDR1 SGHRS and CDR2 YFSETQ. V was clipped by 5 bases and J by 5 bases, with 16 bases between them. Here the CDR3 reads CASSPGYPGETQYF. The CDR3 DNA reads TGCGCCAGCAGTCCGGGGTATCCGGGTGAGACCCAGTACTTC.